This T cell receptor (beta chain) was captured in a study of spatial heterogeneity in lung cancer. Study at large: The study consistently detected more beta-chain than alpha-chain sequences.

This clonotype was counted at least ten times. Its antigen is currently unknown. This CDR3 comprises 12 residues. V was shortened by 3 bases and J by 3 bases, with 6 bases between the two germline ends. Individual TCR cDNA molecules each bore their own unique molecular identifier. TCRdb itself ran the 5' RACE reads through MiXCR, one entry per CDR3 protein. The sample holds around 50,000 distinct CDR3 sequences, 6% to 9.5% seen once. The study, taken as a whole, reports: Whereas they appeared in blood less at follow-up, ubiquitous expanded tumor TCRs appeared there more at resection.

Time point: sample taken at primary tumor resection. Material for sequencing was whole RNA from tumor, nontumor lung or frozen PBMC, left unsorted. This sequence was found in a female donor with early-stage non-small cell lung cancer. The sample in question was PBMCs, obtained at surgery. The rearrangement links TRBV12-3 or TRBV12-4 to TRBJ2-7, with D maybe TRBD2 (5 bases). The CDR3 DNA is TGTGCCAGCAGTTTCGGGAACTACGAGCAGTACTTC. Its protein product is CASSFGNYEQYF.